This passage covers 31 T cell receptor beta chains from one sample sequenced in a study of untreated major depressive disorder. Their antigens remain unidentified. Regarding the study as a whole: TRBV05-01 (Vbeta 5.1) usage was higher in CD4+ T cells of depressed patients than controls.

Using immunoSEQ multiplex PCR, the repertoire was profiled, and TCRdb retains in-frame clones only, with some absent. The repertoire includes 10,000 to 15,000 clones, around nine tenths of them detected once, and about 1.5% sits in the top ten. Sequenced: CD4+ T cells from PBMCs. Receptors originate from a woman aged 30 to 39 with major depressive disorder.

This chain joins TRBV7-9 and TRBJ1-1; D not resolved. V was pared by 0 bases and J by 1 base, with 9 bases between. Germline V gene lookup returns CDR1 SEHNR and CDR2 FQNEAQ (reference sequence). The CDR3 runs to 15 residues. The CDR3 nucleotides read TGTGCCAGCAGCTTAGCGTTCACAGAGAACACTGAAGCTTTCTTT. Protein product: CASSLAFTENTEAFF.

J is TRBJ2-3 and V is TRBV6-6; 9 bases are a match to TRBD1. The CDR3 covers 15 residues. After removal of 6 bases from V and 3 bases from J, the junction contained 7 bases not matched to a gene. Germline loops: CDR1 MNHNY, CDR2 SVGAGI (reference sequence). This chain's CDR3 is CASRPPGTGTDTQYF. In DNA, the CDR3 is TGTGCCAGCAGACCTCCCGGGACAGGGACAGATACGCAGTATTTT.

J is TRBJ2-2 and V is TRBV6-6; a weak D match, TRBD2 (7 bases). Per the germline V gene, CDR1 is MNHNY and CDR2 is SVGAGI (reference sequence). V shed 2 bases and J shed 5 bases, with 15 bases lying between them. CDR3 size: 16 residues. DNA for the CDR3: TGTGCCAGCAGTTACCGACTAGGGGGGGCGACCGGGGAGCTGTTTTTT. This gives the protein CASSYRLGGATGELFF.

A note on this clone: A read error may account for a junction end that differs from germline. The rearrangement uses TRBV7-7 and TRBJ1-3; D possibly corresponds to TRBD1 (5 bases). This CDR3 region has 15 residues. The V gene's germline CDR1 is SSHAT and CDR2 FNYEAQ (reference sequence). The CDR3 DNA follows: TGTGCTAGCAGCTTAGAGTGGGGCCCTGGAAACACCATATATTTT. Amino acids: CASSLEWGPGNTIYF. Full variable domain (outside the CDR3, taken from reference TRBV7-7 and TRBJ1-3): GAGVSQSPRYKVTKRGQDVTLRCDPISSHATLYWYQQALGQGPEFLTYFNYEAQPDKSGLPSDRFSAERPEGSISTLTIQRTEQRDSAMYRCASSLEWGPGNTIYFGEGSWLTVV.

The chain combines TRBV28 with TRBJ2-5; tentatively, D is TRBD1 (6 bases). Germline-derived CDR1 and CDR2 are MDHEN and SYDVKM. Trimming removed 8 bases from V and 1 base from J, with 14 bases in between. The CDR3 has 14 residues. The CDR3 region is CASGRGKLQETQYF. The CDR3 DNA reads TGTGCCAGCGGTAGGGGGAAACTCCAAGAGACCCAGTACTTC.

The chain combines TRBV9 with TRBJ1-2, with D uncertain. The CDR3 loop spans 15 amino acids. Germline CDR1 SGDLS, CDR2 YYNGEE. Trimming removed 4 bases at V and 4 bases at J, with 17 bases between. The CDR3 region has the DNA TGTGCCAGCAGCCCTTCCTCTGAGGGAATCTATGGCTACACCTTC. Residues: CASSPSSEGIYGYTF. Combining the CDR3 with reference TRBV9 and TRBJ1-2 gives the whole variable domain DSGVTQTPKHLITATGQRVTLRCSPRSGDLSVYWYQQSLDQGLQFLIQYYNGEERAKGNILERFSAQQFPDLHSELNLSSLELGDSALYFCASSPSSEGIYGYTFGSGTRLTVV.

The V call is TRBV2, the J call TRBJ2-2, with TRBD2 matching 7 bases. Germline trimming cut 6 bases from V and 0 bases from J; bases unmatched to any gene: 1. In germline, CDR1 is SNHLY, CDR2 FYNNEI. The CDR3 loop spans 14 amino acids. CDR3 DNA sequence: TGTGCCAGCAGGGGACTAACGAACACCGGGGAGCTGTTTTTT. Translating it yields CASRGLTNTGELFF.

The chain has TRBV10-3 and TRBJ1-1; 9 nucleotides line up with TRBD1. V gave up 8 bases and J gave up 7 bases; unmatched junction bases: 11. The CDR3 covers 14 residues. Germline CDR1 is ENHRY and CDR2 is SYGVKD. The DNA for the CDR3 is TGTGCCATCCTGGATACAGGGGGCGCGGGTGAAGCTTTCTTT. Its translation: CAILDTGGAGEAFF.

The rearrangement uses TRBV5-6 and TRBJ1-1; D remains unclear. Germline CDR1 and CDR2: SGHDT and YYEEEE. The V end was cut by 1 base, the J end by 1 base, with 14 bases between. The CDR3 sequence is 16 residues long. The CDR3 coding sequence is TGTGCCAGCAGCTTGTCTACCCTCGCCCCGAACACTGAAGCTTTCTTT. The encoded protein is CASSLSTLAPNTEAFF.

The chain combines TRBV6-1 with TRBJ2-1; no firm D call. The V end lost 10 bases, the J end lost 7 bases, and 17 bases lay between the germline ends. The CDR3 has 13 residues. CDR1 is MNHNS and CDR2 is SASEGT in the germline V gene. CDR3 bases: TGTGCCACACACGTCTGGATAAGGAATGAGCAGTTCTTC. It translates to CATHVWIRNEQFF.

This chain uses TRBV6-1 with TRBJ2-6; the D is unclear. Germline V gene sequence: CDR1 MNHNS, CDR2 SASEGT. This CDR3 is 15 amino acids long. V was pared by 9 bases and J by 0 bases, with 12 bases between. CDR3 loop: CASDRRFSGANVLTF. DNA of the CDR3: TGTGCCAGTGACCGACGGTTCTCTGGGGCCAACGTCCTGACTTTC.

DNA for the CDR3: TGTGCCAGCAGTGACTGGGGGACAGGGGGCTCAAATGAGCAGTTCTTC. Residues: CASSDWGTGGSNEQFF. This chain uses TRBV25-1 with TRBJ2-1; 12 bases line up with TRBD1. Trimming at V came to 3 bases and at J to 7 bases, leaving 7 bases not matched to a gene. This CDR3 is 16 amino acids long. CDR1 and CDR2 from the germline V gene are MGHDK and SYGVNS.

This chain joins TRBV10-3 and TRBJ2-7; a weak D match, TRBD2 (6 bases). The CDR3 runs to 14 residues. Germline CDR1 ENHRY, CDR2 SYGVKD. V lost 4 bases to trimming and J lost 6 bases, with 16 bases between them. CDR3 nucleotides: TGTGCCATCAGTGCAGCGGGTCCCCCCCTCGAGCAGTACTTC. Amino acids: CAISAAGPPLEQYF.

This clone has just one count. The chain uses TRBV15 and TRBJ2-5, with D possibly being TRBD1 (6 bases). V lost 1 base and J 1 base, leaving 16 bases between the germline ends. Per the germline V gene, CDR1 is LNHNV and CDR2 is YYDKDF (reference sequence). The CDR3 runs to 17 residues. Here the CDR3 DNA reads TGTGCCACCAGCAGAGCCACAATACAGGGCCCCCAAGAGACCCAGTACTTC. As protein: CATSRATIQGPQETQYF.

The rearrangement joins TRBV5-1 to TRBJ2-5; no reliable D call. The V end lost 4 bases, the J end lost 0 bases, and 4 bases lay between the germline ends. Germline CDR1 is SGHRS and CDR2 is YFSETQ. The length of the CDR3 is 12 residues. The CDR3, as DNA: TGCGCCAGCAGCATGGACCAAGAGACCCAGTACTTC. Translated: CASSMDQETQYF.

The rearrangement joins TRBV19 to TRBJ2-7, with 7 bases aligning to TRBD1. The CDR3 covers 14 residues. Trimming at V came to 4 bases and at J to 3 bases, leaving 6 bases not matched to a gene. Germline V gene lookup returns CDR1 LNHDA and CDR2 SQIVND (reference sequence). The CDR3, as DNA: TGTGCCAGTAGTAGTTCCGGGACAGTCTACGAGCAGTACTTC. Residues: CASSSSGTVYEQYF.

This chain connects TRBV6-6 to TRBJ1-2, with a weak D call TRBD1 (6 bases). The CDR3 has 16 amino acids. V lost 6 bases and J 8 bases, leaving 25 bases between the germline ends. From germline, CDR1 is MNHNY and CDR2 SVGAGI (reference sequence). The CDR3 is CASRQLQSDRGGGYTF. The CDR3, as DNA: TGTGCCAGCAGACAACTCCAAAGCGATCGGGGGGGCGGCTACACCTTC.

The chain joins TRBV14 to TRBJ2-7; TRBD2 matches at 11 bases. This CDR3 spans 16 amino acids. J was trimmed by 3 bases and V by 4 bases; bases with no gene match: 8. CDR1 SGHDN and CDR2 FVKESK come from the germline V gene. DNA of the CDR3: TGTGCCAGCAGCCGTCTACTAGCGGGAGTTGGCTACGAGCAGTACTTC. Translation: CASSRLLAGVGYEQYF. The full variable domain, in which reference TRBV14 and TRBJ2-7 provide the parts outside the CDR3, is EAGVTQFPSHSVIEKGQTVTLRCDPISGHDNLYWYRRVMGKEIKFLLHFVKESKQDESGMPNNRFLAERTGGTYSTLKVQPAELEDSGVYFCASSRLLAGVGYEQYFGPGTRLTVT.

The rearrangement joins TRBV27 to TRBJ1-2, with 7 bases aligning to TRBD1. CDR1 and CDR2 (germline): MNHEY, SMNVEV (reference sequence). J lost 3 bases, V lost 4 bases, and 8 bases had no gene match. The CDR3 contains 15 residues. CDR3 sequence (DNA): TGTGCCAGCAGTTCAACCCCAGACAGGGACTATGGCTACACCTTC. This codes for CASSSTPDRDYGYTF.

The CDR3 bases are TGTGCTAGTGGTTTTTTATTAGCGCGGGGCGAGCAGTACTTC. It translates to CASGFLLARGEQYF. The V gene is TRBV12-5, the J gene TRBJ2-7; weak D call: TRBD2 (6 bases). The CDR3 has 14 residues. V was shortened by 3 bases and J by 6 bases, with 15 bases between the two germline ends. In germline, CDR1 is LGHNT, CDR2 FRNRAP.

The chain uses TRBV18 and TRBJ1-5; maybe TRBD1 (5 bases). The germline V gene has CDR1 KGHSH and CDR2 LQKENI. The CDR3 totals 13 residues. V was clipped by 8 bases and J by 3 bases, with 11 bases between them. The CDR3 loop is CASTTGPNQPQHF. The CDR3 bases are TGTGCCAGCACTACGGGGCCCAATCAGCCCCAGCATTTT.

The V call is TRBV7-9, the J call TRBJ1-2; TRBD1 matches 7 bases. Germline CDR1 reads SEHNR; CDR2 reads FQNEAQ (reference sequence). The CDR3 spans 14 residues. Trimming removed 1 base from V and 6 bases from J; junction bases left unmatched: 5. As DNA, the CDR3 is TGTGCCAGCAGCTTAGATGCCGGGACAGATGGCTACACCTTC. Protein sequence: CASSLDAGTDGYTF.

V usage is TRBV7-2 and J usage is TRBJ2-6; 7 bases map to TRBD2. The CDR3 is 18 amino acids. CDR1 and CDR2 from the germline V gene are SGHTA and FQGNSA. With V trimmed by 3 bases and J by 4 bases, 12 bases remained unmatched. CDR3 sequence reads: CASSFLREARMGANVLTF. CDR3 nucleotides: TGTGCCAGCAGCTTTCTCCGGGAGGCCCGCATGGGGGCCAACGTCCTGACTTTC.

The CDR3 sequence: CASSLGHVSGNTIYF. The DNA of the CDR3 is TGTGCCAGCAGCTTAGGACACGTCTCTGGAAACACCATATATTTT. This chain joins TRBV7-2 and TRBJ1-3; D ambiguous. Trimming cost V 1 base and J 0 bases, with 7 bases left between them. The CDR3 is 15 amino acids. From germline, CDR1 is SGHTA and CDR2 FQGNSA.

This chain connects TRBV29-1 to TRBJ1-1; TRBD1 matches at 7 bases. Germline CDR1 and CDR2: SQVTM and ANQGSEA. The CDR3 has 12 residues. Trimming took 7 bases from V and 8 from J; bases not matched to a gene: 10. CDR3 DNA: TGCAGCGGAACACAAAAGGGGGCGGAAGCTTTCTTT. This encodes CSGTQKGAEAFF.

This chain uses TRBV30 with TRBJ2-1; D call uncertain. The CDR3 loop spans 13 amino acids. Between the trimmed V and J ends, which lost 3 bases and 5 bases, there was a span of 11 bases. Germline assignment: CDR1 GTSNPN and CDR2 SVGIG (reference sequence). The CDR3 coding sequence is TGTGCCTGGAGCACCCAGGCGAACAATGAGCAGTTCTTC. It is translated as CAWSTQANNEQFF.

This clone appeared a single time. V and J are TRBV5-1 and TRBJ2-7; weak D call: TRBD1 (6 bases). V shed 0 bases and J shed 5 bases, with 12 bases lying between them. Germline V gene sequence: CDR1 SGHRS, CDR2 YFSETQ. This CDR3 contains 14 residues. The CDR3 DNA follows: TGCGCCAGCAGCTTGGGCTACAGGGACCACGAGCAGTACTTC. Its translation is CASSLGYRDHEQYF.

The chain links TRBV11-3 to TRBJ2-7; 11 bases are shared with TRBD1. The CDR3 extends over 15 amino acids. V shed 8 bases, J shed 2 bases, and the junction held 8 bases outside the gene matches. Germline CDR1 and CDR2: SGHNT and YENEEA. CDR3: CASGYPGQGAYEQYF. The CDR3 bases are TGTGCCAGCGGATATCCGGGACAGGGGGCCTACGAGCAGTACTTC.

The J gene is TRBJ2-7, the V gene TRBV19, with 7 nucleotides matching TRBD1. In germline, CDR1 is LNHDA, CDR2 SQIVND (reference sequence). The CDR3 runs to 13 residues. V shed 3 bases, J shed 4 bases, and the junction held 3 bases outside the gene matches. The CDR3 DNA reads TGTGCCAGTAGTATCGGGACAGCTTACGAGCAGTACTTC. Translating it yields CASSIGTAYEQYF. Supplemented by reference TRBV19 and TRBJ2-7, the full variable domain reads DGGITQSPKYLFRKEGQNVTLSCEQNLNHDAMYWYRQDPGQGLRLIYYSQIVNDFQKGDIAEGYSVSREKKESFPLTVTSAQKNPTAFYLCASSIGTAYEQYFGPGTRLTVT.

This chain links TRBV7-8 with TRBJ1-2, with 11 bases matching TRBD1. The V and J ends lost 4 bases and 7 bases, in that order; junction bases with no gene match: 11. The CDR3 is 16 amino acids. The V gene's germline CDR1 is SGHVS and CDR2 FQNEAQ. The chain's CDR3 is CASSSSGQGARGGYTF. In DNA form, the CDR3 reads TGTGCCAGCAGCTCCAGCGGACAGGGGGCGAGGGGTGGCTACACCTTC.

The chain joins TRBV15 to TRBJ1-5; 7 positions agree with TRBD1. The V gene's germline CDR1 is LNHNV and CDR2 YYDKDF (reference sequence). This CDR3 is built from 16 residues. Unmatched junction bases numbered 10, after V lost 5 bases and J lost 3 bases. The CDR3 DNA reads as TGTGCCACCAGCTCTGGGAGGGGGCGCTTCAATCAGCCCCAGCATTTT. Translating it yields CATSSGRGRFNQPQHF.